These T cell receptor beta chains were read from a single sample in a study of monozygotic twins with inflammatory bowel disease. TCRdb re-called the 5' RACE reads and catalogs CDR3 proteins one per entry, DNA excluded. The sample totals around 450,000 distinct CDR3 sequences; its top ten clones hold 2.4%. Sequenced material: blood. The origin of the receptors is a human donor with ulcerative colitis or Crohn's disease, or a healthy co-twin of an affected twin (not recorded which). Each CDR3 is given with its conserved first and last residue.

v_gene,j_gene,CDR3aa
TRBV5-5,TRBJ1-1,CASRDTRGNTEAFF
TRBV20-1,TRBJ2-7,CSARPGTGFYEQYF
TRBV20-1,TRBJ2-7,CSASGTSSGTGDEQYF
TRBV20-1,TRBJ2-1,CSARVAGHSSYNEQFF
TRBV4-1,TRBJ2-7,CASSHFTGTGLGEQYF
TRBV3-1,TRBJ2-3,CASSLGPGGDTQYF
TRBV4-1,TRBJ1-1,CASSPLGVGGTEAFF
TRBV12-3/TRBV12-4,TRBJ2-5,CASSSTLQETQYF
TRBV7-2,TRBJ2-1,CASSSQAGTYNEQFF
TRBV7-2,TRBJ2-1,CASSLGVGLANNEQFF
TRBV3-1,TRBJ2-7,CGSSQQRVAYEQYF
TRBV20-1,TRBJ2-1,CSARDSDYNEQFF
TRBV18,TRBJ2-3,CASSPDEYTQYF
TRBV5-1,TRBJ2-3,CASRGQDADTQYF
TRBV5-1,TRBJ1-6,CASSRSRQDNSPLHF
TRBV5-1,TRBJ1-4,CASSFTGGTEEKLFF
TRBV5-6,TRBJ2-1,CASSLGWQVDNEQFF
TRBV21-1,TRBJ2-5,CASSTAPCTETQYF
TRBV5-1,TRBJ1-1,CASSLDFGRLGAEAFF